This T cell receptor (beta chain) was identified in a study of blood T cell repertoires in COVID-19. Looking at the study overall: COVID-19 samples, acute and convalescent, were from the United States, Italy and Spain. Nucleic acid was either cDNA or gDNA, and it came from T cells, B-cell-depleted T cells, or PBMCs.

Per the authors' pipeline: Amplifying reference gene primers gave estimates of nucleated cell counts. The protocol was immunoSEQ multiplex PCR, while the TCRdb copy is restricted to in-frame clones and leaves out a portion. Clone size and the V and J calls come from that table; the DNA yielded D and trimming. This sample has more than 50,000 clones, with 90% found just once. Losses at the gene ends were 3 bases for V and 5 bases for J; bases not matched to a gene: 8. The CDR3 contains 15 residues. CDR1 is MNHEY, CDR2 SVGAGI, per germline. Sequencing was performed on peripheral blood. This sequence joins TRBV6-5 and TRBJ1-2, with TRBD1 identical over 8 bases. This TCR was recovered from a woman in her forties with active COVID-19. The CDR3 is CASSYMGDRRYGYTF. The CDR3 DNA reads TGTGCCAGCAGTTATATGGGGGACAGGCGATATGGCTACACCTTC.